One and the same sample provided the 20 T cell receptor beta chains below, sequenced in a study of T-cell reconstitution after alpha-beta-depleted transplantation in children. A TCRbeta library incorporating unique molecular identifiers was prepared. TCRdb recomputed calls from the PCR reads with MiXCR, one row per CDR3 protein. The sample carries about 72,000 distinct CDR3 sequences, more than 5.5% recorded once. The sequences come from PBMCs from the stem cell graft donor, collected from the stem cell graft. The receptor set was obtained from a human donor who donated a stem cell graft to a child with acute lymphoblastic leukemia.

This clonotype was counted many times. V and J are TRBV19 and TRBJ1-1, with 7 bases fitting TRBD1. Germline CDR1 LNHDA, CDR2 SQIVND (reference sequence). The V gene end was trimmed by 4 bases and the J gene end by 7 bases; junction bases not matched to a gene: 3. The CDR3 is 12 residues long. CDR3 in DNA: TGTGCCAGTAGTACCGGGACAGTTGAAGCTTTCTTT. Its translation: CASSTGTVEAFF.

In its sample, this clonotype was seen many times. Mismatch with germline at one junction end may stem from a read error. The CDR3 region is CASSLGQGNYEQYF. Written as DNA, the CDR3 is TGTGCTAGCAGCTTAGGACAGGGGAACTACGAGCAGTACTTC. V is TRBV7-7 and J is TRBJ2-7; 9 nucleotides agree with TRBD1. CDR1 and CDR2 from the germline V gene are SSHAT and FNYEAQ (reference sequence). The CDR3 has 14 amino acids. The variable domain in full, completed from reference TRBV7-7 and TRBJ2-7, reads GAGVSQSPRYKVTKRGQDVTLRCDPISSHATLYWYQQALGQGPEFLTYFNYEAQPDKSGLPSDRFSAERPEGSISTLTIQRTEQRDSAMYRCASSLGQGNYEQYFGPGTRLTVT.

The chain uses TRBV28 and TRBJ1-1; TRBD1 is a possible D gene (5 bases). CDR3 length: 14 residues. The germline V gene encodes CDR1 MDHEN and CDR2 SYDVKM. The V gene lost 7 bases and the J gene lost 2 bases, with 14 bases spanning the gap. In nucleotides, the CDR3 is TGTGCCAGCATCTGGGGGGGGACTAACACTGAAGCTTTCTTT. Protein sequence: CASIWGGTNTEAFF.

This clonotype was seen more than once but under ten times. J is TRBJ1-5 and V is TRBV7-2; D remains ambiguous. This CDR3 spans 15 amino acids. The V end was cut by 2 bases, the J end by 2 bases, with 10 bases between. Germline V lookup: CDR1 SGHTA, CDR2 FQGNSA. CDR3 sequence reads: CASSLRKMGNQPQHF. In nucleotides, the CDR3 is TGTGCCAGCAGCTTAAGGAAAATGGGCAATCAGCCCCAGCATTTT.

This clonotype was recorded many times. This sequence joins TRBV25-1 and TRBJ2-7, with 11 bases lining up with TRBD1. The trim removed 3 bases at V and 3 bases at J, leaving 4 bases unmatched. Germline loops: CDR1 MGHDK, CDR2 SYGVNS. CDR3 length equals 15 residues. The CDR3 here is CASSDLGTGGYEQYF. The CDR3 region has the DNA TGTGCCAGCAGTGATTTAGGGACAGGGGGCTACGAGCAGTACTTC.

This clonotype was counted between two and nine times. V and J are TRBV6-2 or TRBV6-3 and TRBJ2-3, with D unresolved. V lost 5 bases to trimming and J lost 1 base, with 10 bases between them. The germline CDR1 and CDR2 sequences are MNHEY and SVGEGT. The CDR3 runs to 14 residues. This CDR3 reads CASSHFRGTDTQYF. The CDR3, as DNA: TGTGCCAGCAGTCACTTTCGGGGCACAGATACGCAGTATTTT.

This clonotype was counted a few times. The chain carries TRBV4-1 and TRBJ1-2; D gene unclear. V was clipped by 0 bases and J by 8 bases, with 7 bases between them. The CDR3 runs 12 residues. Germline V gene lookup returns CDR1 MGHRA and CDR2 YSYEKL. The chain's CDR3 is CASSQDQVGYTF. The CDR3 DNA follows: TGCGCCAGCAGCCAAGATCAGGTCGGCTACACCTTC.

This clonotype showed up many times. CDR3 sequence: CSARYTGELFF. The CDR3 DNA is TGCAGTGCTCGATACACCGGGGAGCTGTTTTTT. The chain employs TRBV20-1 and TRBJ2-2, with D unclear. V was clipped by 5 bases and J by 3 bases, with 4 bases between them. This CDR3 is 11 amino acids long. CDR1 and CDR2 from the germline V gene are DFQATT and SNEGSKA (reference sequence).

This clonotype was seen many times. The chain joins TRBV29-1 to TRBJ2-4, with 11 bases identical to TRBD2. The ends lost 5 bases at V and 0 bases at J; junction bases unmatched: 6. The CDR3 runs to 16 residues. Germline lookup yields CDR1 SQVTM and CDR2 ANQGSEA. The CDR3: CSVKTSGVLAKNIQYF. Here the CDR3 DNA reads TGCAGCGTTAAGACTAGCGGGGTACTAGCCAAAAACATTCAGTACTTC.

Many counts were recorded for this clonotype. The CDR3 region has the DNA TGTGCCAGCAGCCAAAGTCGCGGGCTTAATTCACCCCTCCACTTT. Translated: CASSQSRGLNSPLHF. The chain employs TRBV4-2 and TRBJ1-6; no clear D gene. Germline V gene data show CDR1 as LGHNA and CDR2 as YNFKEQ. This CDR3 is 15 amino acids long. Trimming pared 2 bases from V and 6 bases from J, leaving 11 bases between.

The table lists this clonotype with many counts. The limits of the CDR3 on the DNA are not certain, so only TCRdb's listed CDR3 is given. The genes are TRBV20-1 and TRBJ1-1; the listed D gene, TRBD1, was not tested against the DNA. The V gene's germline CDR1 is DFQATT and CDR2 SNEGSKA (reference sequence). The CDR3 has 13 residues if both end residues are counted. This CDR3 is CSASGRGSPEAFF.

This clonotype was seen many times. V gene TRBV5-1 combines with J gene TRBJ1-1, with D possibly TRBD1 on 5 matching bases. Trimming pared 5 bases from V and 1 base from J, leaving 9 bases between. Germline values: CDR1 SGHRS, CDR2 YFSETQ. This CDR3 has 13 amino acids. The CDR3 loop reads CASRVQENTEAFF. The CDR3 DNA follows: TGCGCCAGCAGAGTACAGGAGAACACTGAAGCTTTCTTT. Variable domain in full (rest from reference TRBV5-1 and TRBJ1-1): KAGVTQTPRYLIKTRGQQVTLSCSPISGHRSVSWYQQTPGQGLQFLFEYFSETQRNKGNFPGRFSGRQFSNSRSEMNVSTLELGDSALYLCASRVQENTEAFFGQGTRLTVV.

The table lists this clonotype with many counts. V is TRBV7-9 and J is TRBJ2-5; perhaps TRBD2 as D (5 bases). The CDR3 is 16 residues long. Germline CDR1 and CDR2: SEHNR and FQNEAQ (reference sequence). V dropped 4 bases and J dropped 5 bases, with 20 bases sitting between them. This CDR3 is CASSSGSAVSRETQYF. The CDR3 nucleotides are TGTGCCAGCAGCTCCGGTAGCGCTGTGTCTAGGGAGACCCAGTACTTC.

This clonotype has a count of ten or more. The chain joins TRBV9 to TRBJ2-1, with D possibly matching TRBD2 (9 bases). The CDR3 has 14 amino acids. Deletions cut 4 bases from V and 10 bases from J, with 18 bases between. Germline V gene data show CDR1 as SGDLS and CDR2 as YYNGEE. CDR3 amino acids: CASSQGAGGYEQFF. The DNA of the CDR3 is TGTGCCAGCAGCCAGGGGGCGGGAGGGTACGAGCAGTTCTTC.

Notes on this clonotype: Just one base apart from a much larger clone, this may be a read error. V and J are TRBV25-1 and TRBJ2-1; TRBD1 matches at 8 bases. CDR1 is MGHDK and CDR2 is SYGVNS in the germline V gene. The CDR3 loop spans 17 amino acids. As DNA, the CDR3 is TGTGACAGCAGTGAATATGACGGCAGGGGGCGAGGGTCGCAGCAGTTCTTC. Translating it yields CDSSEYDGRGRGSQQFF.

This clonotype was picked up many times. The chain is built from TRBV27 and TRBJ1-5; D not resolved. V dropped 3 bases and J dropped 5 bases, with 11 bases sitting between them. CDR1 is MNHEY, CDR2 SMNVEV, per germline (reference sequence). The CDR3 sequence is 14 residues long. CDR3 region: CASSFRGLDQPQHF. DNA of the CDR3: TGTGCCAGCAGTTTTCGAGGGCTGGATCAGCCCCAGCATTTT.

The chain uses TRBV24-1 and TRBJ2-3, with 8 bases identical to TRBD2. The CDR3 runs to 16 residues. J lost 6 bases, V lost 4 bases, and 11 bases had no gene match. CDR1 is KGHDR and CDR2 is SFDVKD in the germline V gene. This CDR3 is CATSDPSPAGADTQYF. The CDR3 nucleotides are TGTGCCACCAGTGACCCCTCCCCAGCGGGAGCTGATACGCAGTATTTT.

There are a few counts of this clonotype. The CDR3 reads CASSSRLGGATYEQYF. CDR3 DNA sequence: TGTGCCAGCTCATCCCGATTAGGGGGAGCAACCTACGAGCAGTACTTC. This sequence joins TRBV18 and TRBJ2-7; tentatively, D is TRBD1 (6 bases). CDR1 KGHSH and CDR2 LQKENI come from the germline V gene. Trimming pared 5 bases from V and 2 bases from J, leaving 19 bases between. The CDR3 length is 16 residues.

This clonotype has a count of ten or more. The chain links TRBV7-9 to TRBJ1-6; TRBD1 agrees at 8 bases. Per the germline V gene, CDR1 is SEHNR and CDR2 is FQNEAQ (reference sequence). This CDR3 is 16 amino acids long. The junction had 10 bases not matched to a gene; V was cut back by 4 bases and J by 8 bases. The CDR3 region is CASSSPQGQGYSPLHF. CDR3 nucleotides: TGTGCCAGCAGCTCACCTCAAGGACAGGGTTATTCACCCCTCCACTTT.

V usage is TRBV7-7 and J usage is TRBJ1-1; TRBD1 might be the D (6 bases). Trimming pared 6 bases from V and 7 bases from J, leaving 21 bases between. Germline assignment: CDR1 SSHAT and CDR2 FNYEAQ (reference sequence). This CDR3 has 15 amino acids. This chain's CDR3 is CASRRFGLGGSEAFF. The CDR3 DNA follows: TGTGCCAGCAGGCGATTTGGCCTAGGGGGGAGTGAAGCTTTCTTT.